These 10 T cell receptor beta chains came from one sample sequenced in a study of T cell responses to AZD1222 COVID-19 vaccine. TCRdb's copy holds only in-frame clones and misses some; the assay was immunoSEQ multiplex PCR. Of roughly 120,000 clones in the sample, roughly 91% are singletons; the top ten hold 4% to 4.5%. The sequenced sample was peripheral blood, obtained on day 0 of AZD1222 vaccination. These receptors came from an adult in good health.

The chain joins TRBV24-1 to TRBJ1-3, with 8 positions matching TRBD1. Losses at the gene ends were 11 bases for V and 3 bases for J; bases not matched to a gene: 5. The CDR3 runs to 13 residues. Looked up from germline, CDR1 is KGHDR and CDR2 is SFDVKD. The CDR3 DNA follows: TGTGCCATCTCGGACAGGGTTGGAAACACCATATATTTT. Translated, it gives CAISDRVGNTIYF.

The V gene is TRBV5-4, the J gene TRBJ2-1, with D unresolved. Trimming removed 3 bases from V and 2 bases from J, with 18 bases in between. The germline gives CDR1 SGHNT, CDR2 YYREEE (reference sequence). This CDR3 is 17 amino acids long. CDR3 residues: CASSSVGGFVTYNEQFF. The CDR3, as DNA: TGTGCCAGCAGCTCGGTGGGCGGTTTTGTGACCTACAATGAGCAGTTCTTC.

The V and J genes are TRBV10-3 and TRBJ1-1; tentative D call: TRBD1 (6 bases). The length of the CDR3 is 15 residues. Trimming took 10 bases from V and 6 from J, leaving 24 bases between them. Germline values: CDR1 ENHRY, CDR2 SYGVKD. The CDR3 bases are TGTGCCACCGAATCGGGCGCTCGGGGGGCCCCTGAAGCTTTCTTT. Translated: CATESGARGAPEAFF.

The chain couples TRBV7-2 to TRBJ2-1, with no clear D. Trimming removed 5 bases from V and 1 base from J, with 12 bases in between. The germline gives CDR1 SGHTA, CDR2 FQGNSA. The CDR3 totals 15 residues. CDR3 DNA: TGTGCCAGCAGCACTCTGATGGGGTCCTACAATGAGCAGTTCTTC. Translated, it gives CASSTLMGSYNEQFF.

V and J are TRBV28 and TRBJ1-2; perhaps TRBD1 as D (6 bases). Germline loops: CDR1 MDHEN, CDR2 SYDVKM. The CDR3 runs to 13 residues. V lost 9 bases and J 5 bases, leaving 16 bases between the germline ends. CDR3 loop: CASRSGAGYGYTF. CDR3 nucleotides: TGTGCCAGTAGGTCAGGGGCAGGATATGGCTACACCTTC.

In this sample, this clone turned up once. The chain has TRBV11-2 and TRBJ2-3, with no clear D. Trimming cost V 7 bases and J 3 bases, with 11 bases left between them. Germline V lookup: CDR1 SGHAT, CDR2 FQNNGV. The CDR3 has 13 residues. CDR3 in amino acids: CASIPLETDTQYF. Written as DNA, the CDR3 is TGTGCCAGCATCCCTTTGGAGACAGATACGCAGTATTTT.

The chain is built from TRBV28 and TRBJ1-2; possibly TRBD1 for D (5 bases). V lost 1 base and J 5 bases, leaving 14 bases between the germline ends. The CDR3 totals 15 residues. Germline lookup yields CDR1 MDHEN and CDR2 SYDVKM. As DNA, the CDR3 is TGTGCCAGCAGTTTATTGCAGGGAGGACGGTATGGCTACACCTTC. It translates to CASSLLQGGRYGYTF.

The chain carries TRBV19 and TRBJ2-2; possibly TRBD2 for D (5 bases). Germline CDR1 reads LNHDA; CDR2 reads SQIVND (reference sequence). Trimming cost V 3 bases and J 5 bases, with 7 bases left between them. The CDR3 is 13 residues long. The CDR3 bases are TGTGCCAGTAGTATCGGGGTGACCGGGGAGCTGTTTTTT. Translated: CASSIGVTGELFF. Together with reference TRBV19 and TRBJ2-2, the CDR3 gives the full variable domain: DGGITQSPKYLFRKEGQNVTLSCEQNLNHDAMYWYRQDPGQGLRLIYYSQIVNDFQKGDIAEGYSVSREKKESFPLTVTSAQKNPTAFYLCASSIGVTGELFFGEGSRLTVL.

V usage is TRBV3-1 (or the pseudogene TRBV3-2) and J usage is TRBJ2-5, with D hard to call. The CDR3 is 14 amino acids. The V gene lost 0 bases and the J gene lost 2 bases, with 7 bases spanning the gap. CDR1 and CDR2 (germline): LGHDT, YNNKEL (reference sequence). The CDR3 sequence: CASSQDRSQETQYF. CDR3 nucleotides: TGTGCCAGCAGCCAAGATAGGTCGCAAGAGACCCAGTACTTC.

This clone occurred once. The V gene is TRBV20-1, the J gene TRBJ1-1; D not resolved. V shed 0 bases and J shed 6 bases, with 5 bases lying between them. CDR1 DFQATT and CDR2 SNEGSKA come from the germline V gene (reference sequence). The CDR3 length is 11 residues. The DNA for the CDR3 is TGCAGTGCTAGAGACCGATCTGAAGCTTTCTTT. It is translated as CSARDRSEAFF.